One sample yielded the 16 T cell receptor beta chains listed below, sequenced in a study of regulatory T cells in long-lasting Graves disease. The authors built TCR beta libraries using iRepertoire HTBI primers and Arm-PCR of CDR3 regions. A single record per CDR3 protein comes from TCRdb applying MiXCR to the multiplex PCR reads. The sample carries about 540,000 distinct CDR3 sequences, about 14% recorded once. Sample time point: newly diagnosed GD, antithyroid drugs for less than 3 months. Extracted PBMC RNA gave rise to the TCR library. The same specimen was also included in a second study, on T cells in Graves' hyperthyroidism and ophthalmopathy.

The specimen was peripheral blood mononuclear cells (PBMCs), collected at new diagnosis, from a patient treated with antithyroid drugs. These receptors all stem from a man aged 25-45 years with Graves disease.

This clonotype occurred many times. The chain is built from TRBV6-1 and TRBJ2-4; no definite D call. Germline CDR1 reads MNHNS; CDR2 reads SASEGT. With 4 bases removed from V and 4 bases from J, the gap between germline ends came to 11 bases. The CDR3 spans 14 residues. Here the CDR3 DNA reads TGTGCCAGCAGTGGTTCCGCAACAAAAAACATTCAGTACTTC. This gives the protein CASSGSATKNIQYF.

In its sample, this clonotype was seen a few times. The chain carries TRBV6-2 or TRBV6-3 and TRBJ2-7; possible D gene TRBD1, 6 bases. The V end was cut by 5 bases, the J end by 3 bases, with 23 bases between. The CDR3 totals 17 residues. Germline assignment: CDR1 MNHEY and CDR2 SVGEGT. Here the CDR3 reads CASSDLLAGAFLYEQYF. CDR3 nucleotides: TGTGCCAGCAGTGATTTATTGGCAGGGGCCTTCCTCTACGAGCAGTACTTC.

Concerning this clonotype itself: A much larger clone sits a single nucleotide away, making a read error possible. V is TRBV7-2 and J is TRBJ2-5; D not resolved. CDR1 and CDR2 from the germline V gene are SGHTA and FQGNSA. This CDR3 spans 14 amino acids. The CDR3 region has the DNA TGTGCCAACAGCTTACTTCTAGGCCAAGAGACCCAGTACTTC. Its translation is CANSLLLGQETQYF.

This clonotype was detected ten times or more. The rearrangement uses TRBV20-1 and TRBJ2-5; TRBD1 matches 8 bases. The CDR3 is 15 amino acids. Per germline, CDR1 DFQATT and CDR2 SNEGSKA (reference sequence). Trimming removed 6 bases from V and 1 base from J; junction bases left unmatched: 10. The CDR3 DNA sequence: TGCAGTGCCCGTTCCGGGACAGGTTCCCAAGAGACCCAGTACTTC. Protein sequence: CSARSGTGSQETQYF.

This clonotype was counted at least ten times. V and J are TRBV6-5 and TRBJ1-2; possibly TRBD1 for D (5 bases). V gave up 2 bases and J gave up 6 bases, with 10 bases separating them. CDR3 length equals 13 residues. Per the germline V gene, CDR1 is MNHEY and CDR2 is SVGAGI. The CDR3 here is CASSYQGLHGYTF. The CDR3 DNA sequence: TGTGCCAGCAGTTACCAGGGCCTCCATGGCTACACCTTC.

This clonotype occurred many times. The rearrangement uses TRBV20-1 and TRBJ2-1; D possibly corresponds to TRBD2 (5 bases). Germline V gives CDR1 DFQATT, CDR2 SNEGSKA (reference sequence). CDR3 length equals 15 residues. The germline V and J ends were trimmed by 5 bases and 8 bases, with 22 bases remaining between them. The CDR3 protein is CSAEPNPLGSDEQFF. The CDR3 nucleotides are TGCAGTGCTGAACCAAACCCACTTGGGAGTGATGAGCAGTTCTTC.

This clonotype was detected ten times or more. The junction differs from germline at one of its ends, possibly a read error. The V and J genes are TRBV5-1 and TRBJ2-7, with D uncertain. The CDR3 sequence is 15 residues long. CDR1 and CDR2 (germline): SGHRS, YFSETQ. The CDR3, as DNA: TGTGCCAGCTCACCGAGCCCACGATCCTCCTACGAGCAGTACTTC. This translates into CASSPSPRSSYEQYF.

This clonotype was seen more than once but under ten times. The chain recombines TRBV6-1 with TRBJ2-1; 7 bases agree with TRBD2. The germline V gene encodes CDR1 MNHNS and CDR2 SASEGT. J was trimmed by 6 bases and V by 5 bases; bases with no gene match: 10. The CDR3 is made up of 15 amino acids. CDR3 residues: CASSPAAGVLNEQFF. The CDR3 DNA follows: TGTGCCAGCAGTCCCGCCGCGGGAGTACTCAATGAGCAGTTCTTC.

This rearrangement joins TRBV5-1 to TRBJ2-1; TRBD2 matches 9 bases. The CDR3 has 14 amino acids. Germline values: CDR1 SGHRS, CDR2 YFSETQ. Trimming removed 0 bases from V and 8 bases from J; junction bases left unmatched: 3. The CDR3 coding sequence is TGCGCCAGCAGCTTGGTAGCGGGAGATGATGAGCAGTTCTTC. Translated, it gives CASSLVAGDDEQFF.

Many counts were recorded for this clonotype. The gene calls are TRBV28 and TRBJ1-4; tentative D call: TRBD1 (6 bases). Per germline, CDR1 MDHEN and CDR2 SYDVKM. V lost 1 base, J lost 6 bases, and 18 bases lay in between. The CDR3 is 17 amino acids. The CDR3 DNA sequence: TGTGCCAGCAGTTTATCCGGCCTAGGGGAGGGGGATGAAAAACTGTTTTTT. It is translated as CASSLSGLGEGDEKLFF.

This clonotype showed up many times. The gene calls are TRBV29-1 and TRBJ2-1; the D gene is possibly TRBD2 (5 bases). Germline CDR1 SQVTM, CDR2 ANQGSEA. Trimming removed 7 bases from V and 3 bases from J, with 13 bases in between. The CDR3 length is 13 residues. The CDR3, as DNA: TGCAGCGGACTAAGAACGATCTACAATGAGCAGTTCTTC. Translation gives CSGLRTIYNEQFF.

This clonotype was recorded many times. This chain links TRBV6-1 with TRBJ1-5; TRBD1 aligns across 8 bases. With 5 bases clipped from V and 1 base from J, the junction kept 10 bases outside the gene matches. Germline lookup yields CDR1 MNHNS and CDR2 SASEGT. The CDR3 runs to 17 residues. CDR3 in DNA: TGTGCCAGCAGTCCGACTCGGACAGGGACAAGCAATCAGCCCCAGCATTTT. As protein: CASSPTRTGTSNQPQHF.

This sequence joins TRBV19 and TRBJ2-6; 8 nucleotides line up with TRBD1. Germline V gene data show CDR1 as LNHDA and CDR2 as SQIVND (reference sequence). J was trimmed by 2 bases and V by 6 bases; bases with no gene match: 9. The CDR3 totals 17 residues. The CDR3 sequence: CASSSIQGAPGANVLTF. The CDR3, as DNA: TGTGCCAGTAGCTCCATCCAGGGGGCGCCTGGGGCCAACGTCCTGACTTTC.

This clonotype has only a few counts. The chain recombines TRBV20-1 with TRBJ2-7; D not resolved. This CDR3 spans 11 amino acids. V lost 3 bases and J lost 9, with 12 bases in between. In germline, CDR1 is DFQATT, CDR2 SNEGSKA (reference sequence). The CDR3 loop reads CSASENSGQYF. The CDR3 coding sequence is TGCAGTGCTAGTGAGAACTCAGGGCAGTACTTC.

Turning to this clonotype: Being one base from a much bigger clone, this may be a read error. This chain connects TRBV24-1 to TRBJ2-1, with 12 bases lining up with TRBD2. The CDR3 runs 17 residues. The germline CDR1 and CDR2 sequences are KGHDR and SFDVKD. CDR3 coding DNA: TGTGCCACCTGTGATTTGTTGACTAGCGGGAGTGGAGATGAGCAGTTCTTC. Amino acid sequence: CATCDLLTSGSGDEQFF.

At least ten counts were recorded for this clonotype. V is TRBV6-1 and J is TRBJ2-2; possibly TRBD1 for D (5 bases). Germline V gene data show CDR1 as MNHNS and CDR2 as SASEGT. With 7 bases removed from V and 5 bases from J, the gap between germline ends came to 11 bases. This CDR3 region has 13 residues. The CDR3 DNA follows: TGTGCCAGCACTCGGACACCTACCGGGGAGCTGTTTTTT. It specifies CASTRTPTGELFF.